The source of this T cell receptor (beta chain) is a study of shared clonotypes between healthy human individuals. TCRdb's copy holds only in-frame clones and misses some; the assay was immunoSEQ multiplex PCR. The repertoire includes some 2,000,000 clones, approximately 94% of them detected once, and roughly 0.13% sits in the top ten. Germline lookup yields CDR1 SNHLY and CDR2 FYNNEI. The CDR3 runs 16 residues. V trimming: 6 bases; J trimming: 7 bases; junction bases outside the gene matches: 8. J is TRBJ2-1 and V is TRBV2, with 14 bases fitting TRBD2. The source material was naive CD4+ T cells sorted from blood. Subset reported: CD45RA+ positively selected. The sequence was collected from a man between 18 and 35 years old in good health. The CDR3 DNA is TGTGCCAGCAGCCCCGGGACTAGCGGGAGAACGAATGAGCAGTTCTTC. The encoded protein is CASSPGTSGRTNEQFF. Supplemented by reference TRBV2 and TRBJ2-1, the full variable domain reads EPEVTQTPSHQVTQMGQEVILRCVPISNHLYFYWYRQILGQKVEFLVSFYNNEISEKSEIFDDQFSVERPDGSNFTLKIRSTKLEDSAMYFCASSPGTSGRTNEQFFGPGTRLTVL.